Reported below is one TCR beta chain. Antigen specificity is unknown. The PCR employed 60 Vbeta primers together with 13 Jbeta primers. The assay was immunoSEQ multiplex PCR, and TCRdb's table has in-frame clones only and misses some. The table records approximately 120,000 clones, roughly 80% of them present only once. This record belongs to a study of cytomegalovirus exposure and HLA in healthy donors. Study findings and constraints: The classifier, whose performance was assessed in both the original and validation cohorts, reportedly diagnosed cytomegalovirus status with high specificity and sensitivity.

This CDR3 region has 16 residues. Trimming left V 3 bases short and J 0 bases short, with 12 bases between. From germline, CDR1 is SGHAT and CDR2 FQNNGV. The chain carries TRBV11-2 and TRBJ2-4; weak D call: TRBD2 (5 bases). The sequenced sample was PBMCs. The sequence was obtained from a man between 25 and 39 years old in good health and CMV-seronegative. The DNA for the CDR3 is TGTGCCAGCAGCTTGAGGGAGACCTTAGCCAAAAACATTCAGTACTTC. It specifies CASSLRETLAKNIQYF.